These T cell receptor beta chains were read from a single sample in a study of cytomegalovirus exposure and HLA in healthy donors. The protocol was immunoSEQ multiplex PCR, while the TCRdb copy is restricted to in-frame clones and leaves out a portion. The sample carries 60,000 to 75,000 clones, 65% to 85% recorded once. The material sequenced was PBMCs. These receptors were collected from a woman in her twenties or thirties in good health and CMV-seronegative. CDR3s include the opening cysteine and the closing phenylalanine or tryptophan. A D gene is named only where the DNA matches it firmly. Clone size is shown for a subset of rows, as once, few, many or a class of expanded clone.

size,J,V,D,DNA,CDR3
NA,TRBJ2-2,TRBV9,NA,TGTGCCAGCAGCGTATCCGGGAGTTTAACCGGGGAGCTGTTTTTT,CASSVSGSLTGELFF
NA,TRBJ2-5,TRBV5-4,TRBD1,TGTGCCAGCAGCCCCCCACCAAACGACAGGGACCAAGAGACCCAGTACTTC,CASSPPPNDRDQETQYF
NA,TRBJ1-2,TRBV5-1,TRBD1,TGCGCCAGCAGCTTGGGGCAGGGGGCTAACTATGGCTACACCTTC,CASSLGQGANYGYTF
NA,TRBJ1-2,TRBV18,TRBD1,TGTGCCAGCTCACCAGTCCGGACAGGGGCCGCCTATGGCTACACCTTC,CASSPVRTGAAYGYTF
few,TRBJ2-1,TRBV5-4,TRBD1,TGTGCCAGCAGCTTGGACGGGACAGGGGGAAATGAGCAGTTCTTC,CASSLDGTGGNEQFF
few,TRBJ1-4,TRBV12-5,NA,TGTGCTAGTGGTTCCCCCCTAGGGGATGAAAAACTGTTTTTT,CASGSPLGDEKLFF
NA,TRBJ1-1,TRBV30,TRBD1,TGTGCCTGGAGGACACAGGGGGACACTGAAGCTTTCTTT,CAWRTQGDTEAFF
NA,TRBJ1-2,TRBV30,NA,TGTGCCTGGTTACAGGGTTTTTATGGCTACACCTTC,CAWLQGFYGYTF
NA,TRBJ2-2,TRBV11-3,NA,TGTGCCAGCAGCTCCCTAGCTTCCACCGGGGAGCTGTTTTTT,CASSSLASTGELFF
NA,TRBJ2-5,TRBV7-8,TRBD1,TGTGCCAGCAGCTTCCGGGACAGGGGCGGAGAGACCCAGTACTTC,CASSFRDRGGETQYF
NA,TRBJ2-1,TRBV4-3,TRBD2,TGCGCCAGCAGCCAAGATATCGGGTGGTCAGCGGGGGCCTACAATGAGCAGTTCTTC,CASSQDIGWSAGAYNEQFF
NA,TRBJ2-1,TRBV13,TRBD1,TGTGCCAGCAGCCCGGTTGGGACAGCCCGCAATGAGCAGTTCTTC,CASSPVGTARNEQFF
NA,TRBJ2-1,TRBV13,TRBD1,TGTGCCAGCAGCTTCTCCGACAGGGGGCCGTACAATGAGCAGTTCTTC,CASSFSDRGPYNEQFF
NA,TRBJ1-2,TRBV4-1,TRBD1,TGCGCCAGCAGCCAAGAGGGGGTGGACAGGGGTAGCTACACCTTC,CASSQEGVDRGSYTF
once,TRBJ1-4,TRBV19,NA,TGTGCCAGTAGTCTCAGTTTTACAACTAATGAAAAACTGTTTTTT,CASSLSFTTNEKLFF
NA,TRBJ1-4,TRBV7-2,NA,TGTGCCAGCAGCAAAGGGGAGGGTAATGAAAAACTGTTTTTT,CASSKGEGNEKLFF
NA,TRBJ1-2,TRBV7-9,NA,TGTGCCAGCAGCACGACAGGCGCCCATGGCTACACCTTC,CASSTTGAHGYTF
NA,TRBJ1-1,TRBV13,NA,TGTGCCAGCAGCCTTGCGGTGAACACTGAAGCTTTCTTT,CASSLAVNTEAFF
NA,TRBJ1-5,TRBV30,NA,TGTGCCTGGAGTGTGCTAGCAGGGGGCAATCAGCCCCAGCATTTT,CAWSVLAGGNQPQHF
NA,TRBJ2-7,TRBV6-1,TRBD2,TGTGCCAGCAGCCTAGGACTAGCGGGGGCCTACGAGCAGTACTTC,CASSLGLAGAYEQYF
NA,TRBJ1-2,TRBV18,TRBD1,TGTGCCAGCTCACTACAGGGGGCTGACGGCTACACCTTC,CASSLQGADGYTF
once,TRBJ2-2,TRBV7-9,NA,TGTGCCAGCAGCTTACAGGGGGGCCCGGCCGGGGAGCTGTTTTTT,CASSLQGGPAGELFF
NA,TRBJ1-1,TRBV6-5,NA,TGTGCCAGCCGCCCCTGGGATCAGGGGAGCACTGAAGCTTTCTTT,CASRPWDQGSTEAFF
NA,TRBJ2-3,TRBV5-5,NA,TGTGCCAGCAGCTTCGACCTTAGCAAGACAGATACGCAGTATTTT,CASSFDLSKTDTQYF